The 14 T cell receptor beta chains in this list originate from one sample, sequenced in a study of T-cell reconstitution after alpha-beta-depleted transplantation in children. The TCRbeta library was prepared with unique molecular identifiers. From the PCR reads, TCRdb called clonotypes with MiXCR, one entry per CDR3 protein. In the table there are some 600,000 distinct CDR3 sequences, about 15% of which are singletons. The specimen comprised PBMCs from the stem cell graft donor, sampled from the stem cell graft. These receptors all come from a human donor who donated a stem cell graft to a child with acute myeloid leukemia.

This clonotype was observed many times. The chain is built from TRBV5-6 and TRBJ1-6; perhaps TRBD1 as D (5 bases). The CDR3 length is 15 residues. The V end lost 4 bases, the J end lost 1 base, and 9 bases lay between the germline ends. CDR1 SGHDT and CDR2 YYEEEE come from the germline V gene. The CDR3 region is CASSVWGSYNSPLHF. CDR3 DNA: TGTGCCAGCAGCGTTTGGGGGTCCTATAATTCACCCCTCCACTTT.

Ten or more counts support this clonotype. V usage is TRBV5-6 and J usage is TRBJ1-6; D is possibly TRBD1 (5 bases). This CDR3 region has 15 residues. Trimming took 0 bases from V and 5 from J, leaving 9 bases between them. The germline CDR1 and CDR2 sequences are SGHDT and YYEEEE. The chain's CDR3 is CASSLGQGDNSPLHF. The CDR3, as DNA: TGTGCCAGCAGCTTGGGGCAGGGAGATAATTCACCCCTCCACTTT. Complete variable domain (other parts from reference TRBV5-6 and TRBJ1-6): DAGVTQSPTHLIKTRGQQVTLRCSPKSGHDTVSWYQQALGQGPQFIFQYYEEEERQRGNFPDRFSGHQFPNYSSELNVNALLLGDSALYLCASSLGQGDNSPLHFGNGTRLTVT.

This clonotype has a count of ten or more. The chain links TRBV29-1 to TRBJ1-6; 8 bases fit TRBD1. This CDR3 region has 13 residues. Trimming removed 5 bases from V and 7 bases from J; junction bases left unmatched: 4. Looked up from germline, CDR1 is SQVTM and CDR2 is ANQGSEA. The CDR3 DNA follows: TGCAGCGTTCTGCAGGGGGCCAATTCACCCCTCCACTTT. This gives the protein CSVLQGANSPLHF.

This clonotype was detected a few times. The J gene is TRBJ2-3, the V gene TRBV20-1, with TRBD2 matching 8 bases. The CDR3 has 15 amino acids. Germline lookup yields CDR1 DFQATT and CDR2 SNEGSKA (reference sequence). J lost 5 bases, V lost 6 bases, and 13 bases had no gene match. This CDR3 is CSAPMRRGAGDTQYF. CDR3 sequence (DNA): TGCAGTGCCCCTATGCGGCGGGGGGCAGGAGATACGCAGTATTTT.

A few counts support this clonotype. The chain employs TRBV28 and TRBJ2-7; either TRBD1 or TRBD2 may fit D (5 bases each). The germline V and J ends were trimmed by 3 bases and 4 bases, with 13 bases remaining between them. Germline-derived CDR1 and CDR2 are MDHEN and SYDVKM. This CDR3 spans 14 amino acids. CDR3 sequence reads: CASSFRDPWYEQYV. CDR3 nucleotide sequence: TGTGCCAGCAGTTTCAGGGACCCTTGGTACGAGCAGTACGTC.

The table lists this clonotype with a few counts. This rearrangement joins TRBV5-1 to TRBJ2-3; D gene unclear. The CDR3 consists of 14 residues. Germline lookup yields CDR1 SGHRS and CDR2 YFSETQ. V gave up 0 bases and J gave up 6 bases, with 11 bases separating them. CDR3: CASSLEASQDTQYF. The CDR3, as DNA: TGCGCCAGCAGCTTGGAGGCCAGCCAGGATACGCAGTATTTT.

This clonotype was picked up many times. The genes are TRBV20-1 and TRBJ1-2, with no clear D. This CDR3 is 12 amino acids long. Germline V gives CDR1 DFQATT, CDR2 SNEGSKA (reference sequence). The germline V and J ends were trimmed by 0 bases and 6 bases, with 8 bases remaining between them. DNA for the CDR3: TGCAGTGCTAGAGAAGAGTCCCATGGCTACACCTTC. Its translation: CSAREESHGYTF.

This clonotype was detected a few times. The V gene is TRBV29-1, the J gene TRBJ1-2; D call uncertain. Trimming removed 6 bases at V and 2 bases at J, with 16 bases between. The CDR3 extends over 14 amino acids. In germline, CDR1 is SQVTM, CDR2 ANQGSEA. The CDR3 reads CSVPAKGGNYGYTF. The CDR3 DNA follows: TGCAGCGTCCCCGCTAAGGGCGGAAACTATGGCTACACCTTC.

The J gene is TRBJ2-1, the V gene TRBV12-3 or TRBV12-4; 7 bases are shared with TRBD1. After removal of 5 bases from V and 5 bases from J, the junction contained 3 bases not matched to a gene. The CDR3 runs 13 residues. The CDR3 reads CASSRDSHNEQFF. As DNA, the CDR3 is TGTGCCAGCAGTAGGGACAGCCACAATGAGCAGTTCTTC.

This clonotype was recorded at least ten times. The chain uses TRBV29-1 and TRBJ2-2; 7 nucleotides agree with TRBD2. The germline V gene encodes CDR1 SQVTM and CDR2 ANQGSEA. This CDR3 is built from 13 residues. Trimming cost V 5 bases and J 3 bases; bases outside gene matches: 3. The CDR3 region has the DNA TGCAGCGTTATACGGGGGGACACCGGGGAGCTGTTTTTT. It encodes CSVIRGDTGELFF.

A few counts support this clonotype. This sequence joins TRBV7-9 and TRBJ1-3, with 7 nucleotides matching TRBD1. The CDR3 extends over 16 amino acids. Germline loops: CDR1 SEHNR, CDR2 FQNEAQ (reference sequence). The V and J ends lost 6 bases and 0 bases, in that order; junction bases with no gene match: 8. The CDR3 sequence: CASSLPGGSSGNTIYF. The CDR3 DNA follows: TGTGCCAGCAGTCTTCCAGGGGGAAGCTCTGGAAACACCATATATTTT.

This clonotype was detected ten times or more. This chain joins TRBV13 and TRBJ1-1; tentative D call: TRBD1 (6 bases). Deletions cut 0 bases from V and 6 bases from J, with 17 bases between. Germline loops: CDR1 PRHDT, CDR2 FYEKMQ (reference sequence). The CDR3 runs to 16 residues. This CDR3 reads CASSLGGDTYVAEAFF. CDR3 DNA: TGTGCCAGCAGCTTAGGGGGGGACACTTACGTCGCTGAAGCTTTCTTT. Combining the CDR3 with reference TRBV13 and TRBJ1-1 gives the whole variable domain AAGVIQSPRHLIKEKRETATLKCYPIPRHDTVYWYQQGPGQDPQFLISFYEKMQSDKGSIPDRFSAQQFSDYHSELNMSSLELGDSALYFCASSLGGDTYVAEAFFGQGTRLTVV.

The gene calls are TRBV4-3 and TRBJ1-3, with D perhaps TRBD1 (6 bases). CDR1 is LGHNA, CDR2 YSLEER, per germline. The CDR3 has 17 amino acids. Trimming removed 2 bases at V and 2 bases at J, with 16 bases between. This CDR3 is CASSQTLGGAPGNTIYF. CDR3 DNA sequence: TGCGCCAGCAGCCAAACCCTGGGGGGGGCGCCTGGAAACACCATATATTTT.

This clonotype was counted only a few times. V usage is TRBV16 and J usage is TRBJ2-1, with no clear D. V lost 1 base to trimming and J lost 0 bases, with 13 bases between them. Germline loops: CDR1 KGHSY, CDR2 FQNENV. CDR3 length equals 17 residues. The CDR3 region is CASSQWVGASSYNEQFF. In DNA, the CDR3 is TGTGCCAGCAGCCAATGGGTTGGAGCTAGCTCCTACAATGAGCAGTTCTTC.